Given below is one TCR beta chain in context. Specified time point: after neoadjuvant nivolumab, at surgical resection. The data were taken from a study of neoadjuvant anti-PD-1 for oral cavity cancer. Repertoires were generated with immunoSEQ multiplex PCR, while TCRdb's copy carries only in-frame clones and drops some. The table lists 40,000 to 50,000 clones, 65% to 80% of them singletons. The CDR3 has 14 residues. V dropped 3 bases and J dropped 9; count of bases not matched to a gene: 10. Germline V gene sequence: CDR1 MNHNS, CDR2 SASEGT. Here the sequenced sample was PBMCs, taken after nivolumab (anti-PD-1) treatment. This TCR was recovered from a person between 35 and 79 years old with oral cavity squamous cell carcinoma. The chain is built from TRBV6-1 and TRBJ2-5; 7 nucleotides align to TRBD1. The CDR3 reads CASSENRGREAQYF. CDR3 DNA: TGTGCCAGCAGTGAGAACAGGGGTCGGGAAGCCCAGTACTTC.